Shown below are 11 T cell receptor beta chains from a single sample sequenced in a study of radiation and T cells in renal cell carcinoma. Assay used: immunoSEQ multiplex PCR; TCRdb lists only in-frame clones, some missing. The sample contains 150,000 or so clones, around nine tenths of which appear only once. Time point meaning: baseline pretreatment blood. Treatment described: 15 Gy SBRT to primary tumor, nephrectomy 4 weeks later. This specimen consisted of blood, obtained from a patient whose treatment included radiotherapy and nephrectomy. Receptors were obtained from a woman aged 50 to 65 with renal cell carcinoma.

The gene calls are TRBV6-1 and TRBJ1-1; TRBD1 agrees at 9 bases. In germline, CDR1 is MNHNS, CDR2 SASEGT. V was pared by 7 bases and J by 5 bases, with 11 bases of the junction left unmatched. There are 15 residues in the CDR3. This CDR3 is CASTGGGTGRTEAFF. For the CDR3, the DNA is TGTGCCAGCACCGGGGGAGGGACAGGGAGGACTGAAGCTTTCTTT.

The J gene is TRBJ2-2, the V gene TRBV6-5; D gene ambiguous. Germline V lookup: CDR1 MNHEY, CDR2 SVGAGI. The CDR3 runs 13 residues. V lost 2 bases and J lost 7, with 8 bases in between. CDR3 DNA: TGTGCCAGCAGTTACGATGGGAACGGGGAGCTGTTTTTT. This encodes CASSYDGNGELFF.

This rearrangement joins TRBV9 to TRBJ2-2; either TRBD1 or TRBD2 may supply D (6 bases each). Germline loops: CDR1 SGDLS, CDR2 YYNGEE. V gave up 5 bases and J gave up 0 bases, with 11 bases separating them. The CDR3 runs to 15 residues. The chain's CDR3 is CASRRGASNTGELFF. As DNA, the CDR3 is TGTGCCAGCAGAAGGGGGGCCTCGAACACCGGGGAGCTGTTTTTT.

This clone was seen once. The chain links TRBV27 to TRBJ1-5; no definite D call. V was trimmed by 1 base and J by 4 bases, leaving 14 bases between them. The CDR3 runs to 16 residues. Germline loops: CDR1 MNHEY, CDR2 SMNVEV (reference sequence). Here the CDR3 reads CASSLYSGISNQPQHF. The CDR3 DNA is TGTGCCAGCAGTTTATACTCCGGGATATCTAATCAGCCCCAGCATTTT.

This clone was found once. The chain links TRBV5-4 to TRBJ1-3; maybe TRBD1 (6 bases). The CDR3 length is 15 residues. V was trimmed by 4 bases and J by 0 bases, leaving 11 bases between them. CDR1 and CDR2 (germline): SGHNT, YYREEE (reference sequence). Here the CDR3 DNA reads TGTGCCAGCAGCGCCGGGACACCCTCTGGAAACACCATATATTTT. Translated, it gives CASSAGTPSGNTIYF.

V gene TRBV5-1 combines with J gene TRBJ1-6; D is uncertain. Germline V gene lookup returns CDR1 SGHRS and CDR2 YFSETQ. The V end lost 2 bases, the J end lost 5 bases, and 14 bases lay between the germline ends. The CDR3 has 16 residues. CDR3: CASSLGSTTNNSPLHF. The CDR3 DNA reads TGCGCCAGCAGCTTAGGCAGCACAACCAATAATTCACCCCTCCACTTT.

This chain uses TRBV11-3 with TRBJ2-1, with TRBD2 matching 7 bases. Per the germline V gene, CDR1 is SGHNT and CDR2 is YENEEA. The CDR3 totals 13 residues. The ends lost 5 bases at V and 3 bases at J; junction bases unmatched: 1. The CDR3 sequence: CASSAGDYNEQFF. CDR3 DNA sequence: TGTGCCAGCAGCGCGGGGGACTACAATGAGCAGTTCTTC.

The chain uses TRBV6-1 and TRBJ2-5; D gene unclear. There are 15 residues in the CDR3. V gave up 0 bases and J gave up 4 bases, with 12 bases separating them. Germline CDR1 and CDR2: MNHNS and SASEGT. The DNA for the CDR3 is TGTGCCAGCAGTGAAGCGCTTCTCGGCCTAGAGACCCAGTACTTC. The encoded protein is CASSEALLGLETQYF.

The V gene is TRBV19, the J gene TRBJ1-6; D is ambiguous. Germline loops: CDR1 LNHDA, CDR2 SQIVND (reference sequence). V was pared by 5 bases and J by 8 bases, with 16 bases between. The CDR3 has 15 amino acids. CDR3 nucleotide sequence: TGTGCCAGTAGTTCCAACCCAGTTAAGGATTCACCCCTCCACTTT. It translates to CASSSNPVKDSPLHF.

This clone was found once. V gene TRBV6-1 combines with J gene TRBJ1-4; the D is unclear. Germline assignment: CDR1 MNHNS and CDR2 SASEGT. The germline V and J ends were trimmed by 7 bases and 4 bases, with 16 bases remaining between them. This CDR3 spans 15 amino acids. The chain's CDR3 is CASTATAGFNEKLFF. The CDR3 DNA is TGTGCCAGCACCGCCACGGCAGGCTTTAATGAAAAACTGTTTTTT.

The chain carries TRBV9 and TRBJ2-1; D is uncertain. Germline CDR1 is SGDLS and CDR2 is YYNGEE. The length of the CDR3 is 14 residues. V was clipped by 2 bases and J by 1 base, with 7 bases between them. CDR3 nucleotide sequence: TGTGCCAGCAGCGTTAGTGGGTCCTACAATGAGCAGTTCTTC. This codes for CASSVSGSYNEQFF.